Sequencing of this T cell receptor beta chain was carried out in a study of shared clonotypes between healthy human individuals (dated by TCRdb to the early 2020s). Context from the whole study: The cohort comprised two women and a few men aged 18 to 49 years. Per donor, three plates each were used for CD4 naive and CD4 memory, two for CD8 naive, and one for CD8 memory. Blood TCR repertoires of five healthy adults were deeply sequenced to estimate repertoire size and the extent of clonotype sharing between individuals. To increase sequencing depth and limit assay-specific biases, different laboratories used diverse techniques to prepare libraries and sequence TCR repertoires. Leukapheresis yielded between about 0.9 and 9.5 billion PBMCs per donor.

The donors were healthy, HIV-negative adults with no recently reported acute infections or vaccinations. Every donor was a Caucasian adult residing in Nashville, Tennessee, USA. CD4+ T cells were enriched by magnetic negative selection, after which naive cells were positively selected on CD45RA and the negative fraction was taken as the memory subset. Blood was collected by leukapheresis, and PBMCs were isolated by Ficoll-Histopaque density gradient centrifugation and then cryopreserved in liquid nitrogen vapor phase. Analytical flow cytometry was used to check the purity and quantity of each magnetically sorted T cell population. Each sorted fraction had its genomic DNA isolated and then quantified by UV absorbance on a Nanodrop 2000c. Of note for this clone: No cognate antigen has been identified for it. Per-base quality was not reported, and no clone a single base away is much larger than it.

What the study reported, not specific to this receptor: Pairwise subsampling indicated that sequencing depth was expected to affect the degree of clonotype sharing among donors. Sampling was restricted to blood, and TCR repertoires in tissues likely differ from the TCR repertoires found in blood. Approximately 5% of naive CD4, more than 3% of naive CD8, approximately 2.2% of memory CD4, and 0.4% of memory CD8 clonotypes were shared across several donors. Because the study included only a small number of donors, the genetic and exposure-history diversity represented was limited. Clonotypes shared by all four sorted-subset donors showed higher generation probabilities than non-shared clonotypes. Rarefaction of sorted-subset datasets indicated incomplete sequencing despite the large sequencing depth. Larger estimated clonotype richness was generally found for naive subsets than for memory subsets.

The germline V gene yields SGHAT for CDR1 and FQNNGV for CDR2. The CDR3 sequence holds 16 residues, the cysteine and phenylalanine included. Only the CDR3 part of the read is kept: 48 bases, read in frame from the first base. TCR CDR3 regions were amplified from genomic DNA by multiplex PCR using the deep immunoSEQ assay. Genomic DNA extracted from each cell subset was distributed evenly over all wells of several immunoSEQ 96-well plates, and each plate served as one replicate. For sorted subsets, about 210 ng of genomic DNA, equivalent to about 30,000 T cell genomes, went into each replicate PCR. Purified libraries were quantified with a Qubit 3.0 fluorometer, sized on a Bioanalyzer 2100, and re-quantified with the KAPA Library Quantification kit. Every immunoSEQ 96-well plate was sequenced on a separate single-read 150-cycle Illumina NextSeq 550 flow cell. In the authors' own workflow: The immunoSEQ output contained only junctional sequences without quality scores, so filtering could not match that applied to full-length reads. To assign V/J genes and CDR3, sequences were annotated using PyIR, a Python wrapper for IgBLAST v1.9, with IMGT germline references. Reads were removed for weak V/J assignments (E-value above 1e-6), missing CDR3, stop codons, out-of-frame junctions, or ambiguous translated residues. V3J clonotypes were defined as sequences sharing the same inferred V gene, J gene, and CDR3 amino acid sequence. Percentage overlap between repertoires was calculated by dividing the number of shared unique clonotypes by the size of the smaller repertoire. Richness of each repertoire was evaluated using RTK rarefaction, the Chao1 estimator, and Recon v2.1 estimates of unobserved clonotypes. For all TCRbeta clonotypes obtained by the gDNA method from a handful of donors, generation probabilities were computed with OLGA. Not all clones reach the TCRdb copy of this immuneACCESS table, which keeps in-frame sequences only. Checked studies attribute under half of the gap to unresolved V genes and leave the rest unexplained. V, J and clone size are taken as reported in that table, and D and trimming were inferred from the DNA itself. The sample table lists about 2.3 million clones, more than 85% of them with a count of one. The ten biggest clones cover 0.35% to 0.45% of the sample.

The clonotype originates from a man aged 18 to 29 in good health. Some clones in this sample may be carry-over from other donors' samples. The V gene is TRBV11-2 and the J gene is TRBJ2-5, and 8 junction bases match TRBD2. Judging by the DNA end, TRBJ2-7 fits better; the J call may be wrong. Material for sequencing was naive CD4+ T cells from PBMCs. Explained via the paper, the cell subset or site label denotes: CD45RA+ positively selected. CDR3 sequence: CASSLFPGGTSYEQYF. The DNA sequence is as follows: TGTGCCAGCAGCTTATTCCCGGGAGGGACCTCCTACGAGCAGTACTTC.